This T cell receptor beta chain was identified in a study of T cell changes during pregnancy in multiple sclerosis (dated 2019 in TCRdb). Study-level background: The study looked at changes in the T cell repertoire across pregnancy in women with multiple sclerosis.

This clone has only one observation. It has no known antigen specificity. The sample holds no much larger clone one base away, and base qualities are not on file. Libraries came from the immunoSEQ multiplex PCR assay. Held by TCRdb, this immuneACCESS table contains in-frame sequences only and omits some clones. Under half of the omission traces to an unresolved V gene where checked; the cause of the rest is unknown. This sample gives about 24,000 clones in total; roughly 88% of them show up just once. The leading ten clones occupy 6.5% to 9.5% of the sample. CDR1 and CDR2 are read off the germline V gene (reference sequence) as SEHNR and FQNEAQ. The cysteine opens and the phenylalanine closes a CDR3 of 13 amino acids. The sequence is cut down to CDR3 DNA, 39 bases in frame from base 1. The junction shows trimming of 3 bases on V and 4 bases on J, plus 7 bases between the germline ends.

The sequence is built from TRBV7-9 and TRBJ1-5; the D gene identity is not certain. The specimen was CD8+ T cells from peripheral blood mononuclear cells, collected in the first trimester of pregnancy. The sequence was collected from a female donor in good health, enrolled as a control in a pregnancy study. The DNA sequence is TGTGCCAGCAGCTTGCCCGGTAATCAGCCCCAGCATTTT. Its amino acids are CASSLPGNQPQHF.